A selection of T cell receptor beta chains follows, all from one sample in a study of CD8 T cells in ankylosing spondylitis. TCRdb re-analysed the 5' RACE reads in MiXCR, keeping a single row per CDR3 protein. The repertoire holds 200,000 to 300,000 distinct CDR3 sequences, with under 30% as singletons. The specimen was blood, either unsorted or a sorted T cell fraction (not recorded which). These receptors were collected from a male donor with ankylosing spondylitis or in good health (not recorded which). Each CDR3 is given with its conserved first and last residue. The order of the fields is V gene, CDR3 length, D gene, clone size, J gene, CDR3 DNA, CDR3 protein. A D gene is named only where the DNA matches it firmly. A row's size may be missing; if present it is once, few, many or a size class.

>TRBV11-2|17|TRBD2|many|TRBJ2-1
TGTGCCAGCAGCTTAGATGGCGGGGGGGCAACGTACAATGAGCAGTTCTTC
CASSLDGGGATYNEQFF
>TRBV29-1|15|NA|many|TRBJ2-3
TGCAGCGTCCCCGGGACTGCCATTAGCACAGATACGCAGTATTTT
CSVPGTAISTDTQYF
>TRBV20-1|12|NA|many|TRBJ1-2
TGCAGTGCTAGAGATCGTTACTATGGCTACACCTTC
CSARDRYYGYTF
>TRBV30|16|TRBD2|few|TRBJ2-1
TGTGCCTGTCGCGGACTAGCGGGGCGACGATACAATGAGCAGTTCTTC
CACRGLAGRRYNEQFF
>TRBV12-3/TRBV12-4|15|TRBD1|few|TRBJ2-3
TGTGCCAGCAGTGTAGACAGGGGATTCACAGATACGCAGTATTTT
CASSVDRGFTDTQYF
>TRBV29-1|13|NA|NA|TRBJ2-2
TGCAGCGCCAGCCTCCAGTGGGCCGGGGAGCTGTTTTTT
CSASLQWAGELFF
>TRBV20-1|13|NA|many|TRBJ2-1
TGCAGTGCTAGTCGGGGTCCTAACAATGAGCAGTTCTTC
CSASRGPNNEQFF
>TRBV5-1|15|NA|NA|TRBJ1-2
TGCGCCAGCAGCTTGGGTATGGGTCAGGTAGCCGGCTACACCTTC
CASSLGMGQVAGYTF
>TRBV20-1|12|NA|NA|TRBJ2-1
TGCAGTGCTACCCGTACAGGGAATGAGCAGTTCTTC
CSATRTGNEQFF
>TRBV6-6|11|NA|NA|TRBJ2-1
TGTGCCAGCAACCATGATGATGAGCAGTTCTTC
CASNHDDEQFF
>TRBV20-1|13|NA|many|TRBJ2-3
TGCAGTGCTAGTTTCGAGGGCCAGGATACGCAGTATTTT
CSASFEGQDTQYF
>TRBV19|14|NA|few|TRBJ1-5
TGTGCCAGTAGTATCAACGGTGGGGGGGGACCCCAGCATTTT
CASSINGGGGPQHF
>TRBV5-1|16|NA|many|TRBJ2-2
TGCGCCAGCAGCTTGGGCTCGACTAGTTCCACCGGGGAGCTGTTTTTT
CASSLGSTSSTGELFF
>TRBV5-4|16|NA|NA|TRBJ1-6
TGTGCCAGCAGCTTGGGCCAGGGGCGGATTTCTTCACCCCTCCACTTT
CASSLGQGRISSPLHF
>TRBV6-5|11|TRBD1|many|TRBJ2-3
TGTGCCAGCAGTACCCGGGACAGGCAGTATTTT
CASSTRDRQYF
>TRBV6-6|13|TRBD1|few|TRBJ1-1
TGTGCCAGCAGTTTCGACAGGGACTCTGCAGCTTTCTTT
CASSFDRDSAAFF
>TRBV28|13|NA|many|TRBJ1-1
TGTGCCAGCAGCCCCTCGAGAGACACTGAAGCTTTCTTT
CASSPSRDTEAFF
>TRBV20-1|9|NA|NA|TRBJ2-1
TGCAGGGCGGATCGACAGGAGTTCTTC
CRADRQEFF
>TRBV24-1|15|NA|many|TRBJ2-1
TGTGCCACCAGTGCCCAGTGGGGTAGCAACAATGAGCAGTTCTTC
CATSAQWGSNNEQFF
>TRBV20-1|16|TRBD2|NA|TRBJ2-7
TGCAGTGCTAGAGATTCCCGGGGGGGTAGCTCCTACGAGCAGTACTTC
CSARDSRGGSSYEQYF
>TRBV5-5|12|NA|NA|TRBJ2-3
TGTGCCAGCACCAATGGTCCAGATACGCAGTATTTT
CASTNGPDTQYF
>TRBV2|13|TRBD1|many|TRBJ2-7
TGTGCCAGCAGTGGGGACAGGACCTACGAGCAGTACTTC
CASSGDRTYEQYF
>TRBV20-1|14|TRBD2|few|TRBJ2-3
TGCAGTGCTAGCCTAGCGGGGCTTCAGGGCACGCAGTATTTT
CSASLAGLQGTQYF
>TRBV10-2|14|NA|NA|TRBJ2-2
TGCGCCAGCAGTTACGGGGTAATGTCCGGGGAGCTGTTTTTT
CASSYGVMSGELFF
>TRBV6-2/TRBV6-3|17|TRBD1|many|TRBJ1-5
TGTGCCAGCAGTTACTCGGTATTAACAGGGGGCAATCAGCCCCAGCATTTT
CASSYSVLTGGNQPQHF
>TRBV20-1|17|TRBD1|many|TRBJ1-4
TGCAGTGCTAGCCCACAGGGGCCGGATGCAACTAATGAAAAACTGTTTTTT
CSASPQGPDATNEKLFF
>TRBV6-1|15|NA|few|TRBJ2-6
TGTGCCAGCAGGGGGCTGGAGGTTGGGGCCAACGTCCTGACTTTC
CASRGLEVGANVLTF
>TRBV12-3/TRBV12-4|15|NA|NA|TRBJ1-5
TGTGCCAGCAGCATCCGGGGGTTTAGCAATCAGCCCCAGCATTTT
CASSIRGFSNQPQHF
>TRBV20-1|13|NA|many|TRBJ2-1
TGCAGTGCTAGCGGACAGCTTGCCGGTGAGCAGTTCTTC
CSASGQLAGEQFF
>TRBV6-1|10|NA|NA|TRBJ1-5
TGTGCCTCAGGAGGTCAGCCCCAGCATTTT
CASGGQPQHF
>TRBV29-1|13|TRBD1|many|TRBJ1-1
TGCAGCGTCCAATTCAGGGGGGTCACTGAAGCTTTCTTT
CSVQFRGVTEAFF
>TRBV20-1|13|NA|NA|TRBJ1-2
TGCAGTGCTAGAGAAGGACAGAGCTATGGCTACACCTTC
CSAREGQSYGYTF
>TRBV11-1|12|NA|NA|TRBJ1-1
TGTGCCAGCAGCATCGGGACCGAGGGGGCTTTCTTT
CASSIGTEGAFF
>TRBV20-1|18|NA|many|TRBJ2-7
TGCAGTGCTAGACAATCCGTTAGGGCTGGCAGGGTGGGGTACGAGCAGTACTTC
CSARQSVRAGRVGYEQYF
>TRBV12-3/TRBV12-4|13|TRBD1|many|TRBJ1-2
TGTGCCAGCAGTATCCGGACAGGCAATGGCTACACCTTC
CASSIRTGNGYTF
>TRBV2|15|NA|NA|TRBJ2-7
TGTGCCAGCAGTCCCGGGACACCGAACCCCTACGAGCAGTACTTC
CASSPGTPNPYEQYF
>TRBV12-3/TRBV12-4|12|NA|few|TRBJ1-2
TGTGCCAGCAGTTCAGAAATCTATGGCTACACCTTC
CASSSEIYGYTF
>TRBV29-1|16|TRBD2|few|TRBJ2-3
TGCAGCGCCCCACGGACTAGCGGGGGACTTCAAGATACGCAGTATTTT
CSAPRTSGGLQDTQYF
>TRBV20-1|13|NA|NA|TRBJ1-1
TGCAGTGCTACGAGGGGGATTCGAGGTGAAGCTTTCTTT
CSATRGIRGEAFF
>TRBV20-1|14|TRBD2|few|TRBJ2-7
TGCAGTGCTAGCAGGACTAGTCTTCCCTACGAGCAGTACTTC
CSASRTSLPYEQYF
>TRBV5-1|16|NA|few|TRBJ2-1
TGCGCCAGCAGCTTGGAGGGGTCTAACTCCTACAATGAGCAGTTCTTC
CASSLEGSNSYNEQFF
>TRBV5-1|14|NA|many|TRBJ1-2
TGCGCCAGCAGCGAGGACAATTTTGGATATGGCTACACCTTC
CASSEDNFGYGYTF
>TRBV2|12|NA|many|TRBJ2-7
TGTGCCAGCAGCCGTACGTCCTACGAGCAGTACTTC
CASSRTSYEQYF
>TRBV6-5|15|NA|few|TRBJ2-7
TGTGCCAGCAGTTACTCATCTACACGGGGAGTAGAGCAGTACTTC
CASSYSSTRGVEQYF
>TRBV2|15|NA|few|TRBJ2-5
TGTGCCAGCAGTGAAATAGGGCGGCTAACGGAGACCCAGTACTTC
CASSEIGRLTETQYF
>TRBV29-1|13|NA|few|TRBJ2-7
TGCAGCGTTGCCCTGAGGGCAGGGATCGAGCAGTACTTC
CSVALRAGIEQYF
>TRBV5-1|14|NA|many|TRBJ2-3
TGCGCCAGCAGCTTGGCCTTCCCAGTAGATACGCAGTATTTT
CASSLAFPVDTQYF